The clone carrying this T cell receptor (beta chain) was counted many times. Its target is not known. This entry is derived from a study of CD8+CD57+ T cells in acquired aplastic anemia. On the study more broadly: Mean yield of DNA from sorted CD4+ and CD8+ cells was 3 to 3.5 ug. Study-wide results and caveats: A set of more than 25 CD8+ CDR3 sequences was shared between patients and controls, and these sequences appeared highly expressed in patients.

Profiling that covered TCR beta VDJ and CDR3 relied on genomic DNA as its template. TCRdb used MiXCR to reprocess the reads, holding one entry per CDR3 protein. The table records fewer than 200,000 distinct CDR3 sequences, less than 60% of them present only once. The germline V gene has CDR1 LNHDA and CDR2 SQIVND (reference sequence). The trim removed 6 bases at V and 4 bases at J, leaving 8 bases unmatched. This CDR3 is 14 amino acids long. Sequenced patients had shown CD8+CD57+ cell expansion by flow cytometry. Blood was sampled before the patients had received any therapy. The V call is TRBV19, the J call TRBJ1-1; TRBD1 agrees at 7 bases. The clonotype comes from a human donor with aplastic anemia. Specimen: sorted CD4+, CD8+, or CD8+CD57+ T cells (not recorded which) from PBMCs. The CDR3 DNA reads TGTGCCAGTAGCAGACAGGGTCGGAGCACTGAAGCTTTCTTT. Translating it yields CASSRQGRSTEAFF. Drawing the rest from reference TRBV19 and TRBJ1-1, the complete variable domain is DGGITQSPKYLFRKEGQNVTLSCEQNLNHDAMYWYRQDPGQGLRLIYYSQIVNDFQKGDIAEGYSVSREKKESFPLTVTSAQKNPTAFYLCASSRQGRSTEAFFGQGTRLTVV.